This TCR beta chain was found in a study of blood T cell repertoires in COVID-19. Across the study: Samples taken during acute and convalescent COVID-19 were collected in the United States, Italy and Spain. Sources were T cells, B-cell-depleted T cells, or PBMCs; the material itself was cDNA or gDNA.

The CDR3 spans 13 residues. Germline loops: CDR1 SNHLY, CDR2 FYNNEI. The trim removed 7 bases at V and 4 bases at J, leaving 6 bases unmatched. Seattle patients were enrolled while actively infected and followed longitudinally. Original analysis: Scientists estimated how many nucleated cells there were by amplifying reference gene primers. Method: immunoSEQ multiplex PCR; TCRdb's copy keeps in-frame clones and lacks some. That table is the source of V, J and clone size, and D and trimming were worked out from the DNA. The sample records tens of thousands of clones, about 85% being singletons. This rearrangement joins TRBV2 to TRBJ1-2, with 7 bases fitting TRBD1. The TCR originated in a man between 60 and 70 years old with COVID-19, enrolled during active disease. The sample comprised peripheral blood. The CDR3 reads CASTIQGTYGYTF. The CDR3, as DNA: TGTGCCAGCACAATACAGGGGACCTATGGCTACACCTTC.